The clone carrying this T cell receptor (beta chain) was observed a handful of times. The antigen remains undetermined. The data were taken from a study of blood T cells in healthy people across ages. Study results and limitations: A roughly linear fall in TCR beta diversity per million T cells was seen with increasing age. With unsorted PBMCs, a conclusive comparison of naive versus antigen-experienced cells was not possible.

From germline, CDR1 is MNHEY and CDR2 SMNVEV (reference sequence). The CDR3 is 16 amino acids. V dropped 4 bases and J dropped 7; count of bases not matched to a gene: 11. Isolated per sample were at least 6 million PBMCs. The authors ran a second PCR of 7 to 11 cycles using a sample-barcoded 5' primer and a J-beta primer mix. Each sample yielded at least 2.5 million CDR3-containing paired-end reads. TCRdb independently ran MiXCR on the 5' RACE reads; one entry per CDR3 protein. The sample has 850,000 to 1,300,000 distinct CDR3 sequences; more than 35% are singletons. The V gene is TRBV27, the J gene TRBJ2-1; 9 bases are a match to TRBD2. This TCR came from a woman aged 55-75 years in good health. Sequenced sample: blood. CDR3 nucleotide sequence: TGTGCCAGCAGTTCGAATGCGGGAGGGCCTAGGAATGAGCAGTTCTTC. Its protein is CASSSNAGGPRNEQFF.